The 28 T cell receptor beta chains listed next were all sequenced from one sample in a study of CD8+CD57+ T cells in acquired aplastic anemia. Patients picked for sequencing had shown CD8+CD57+ cell expansion detected by flow cytometry. CDR3 and TCR beta VDJ profiling relied on genomic DNA as the template. Using its own MiXCR run on the reads, TCRdb lists one record per CDR3 protein. The sample shows about 240,000 distinct CDR3 sequences, about 44% of them seen only once. Sequenced material: sorted CD4+, CD8+, or CD8+CD57+ T cells (not recorded which) from PBMCs. Receptors were obtained from a human donor with aplastic anemia.

The table lists this clonotype with many counts. V usage is TRBV10-3 and J usage is TRBJ2-3; 9 bases align to TRBD2. From germline, CDR1 is ENHRY and CDR2 SYGVKD. The J segment lost 7 bases and the V segment lost 2 bases, leaving 10 bases of the junction unmatched. This CDR3 spans 16 amino acids. CDR3 residues: CAISEVVSGSLNTQYF. The CDR3 DNA is TGTGCCATCAGTGAGGTAGTTAGCGGGAGTTTGAATACGCAGTATTTT.

This clonotype was seen only a few times. The chain is built from TRBV20-1 and TRBJ2-3; D is uncertain. Germline V gene data show CDR1 as DFQATT and CDR2 as SNEGSKA (reference sequence). V was pared by 0 bases and J by 0 bases, with 19 bases between. This CDR3 is built from 18 residues. CDR3 amino acids: CSARDLGRHMKSTDTQYF. DNA for the CDR3: TGCAGTGCTAGAGATCTCGGTCGGCACATGAAAAGCACAGATACGCAGTATTTT.

The sample holds many counts of this clonotype. The genes are TRBV12-3 or TRBV12-4 and TRBJ2-6; D is possibly TRBD1 or TRBD2 (5 bases each). Trimming pared 7 bases from V and 0 bases from J, leaving 22 bases between. There are 19 residues in the CDR3. The CDR3 DNA follows: TGTGCCAGCATTCTTCACCTGGGGGATCTCGTCTCTGGGGCCAACGTCCTGACTTTC. Its protein is CASILHLGDLVSGANVLTF.

Notes on this clonotype: The conserved phenylalanine or tryptophan normally closing the CDR3 is absent here, so this likely arose from a read error. The rearrangement uses TRBV10-3 and TRBJ2-1; 12 bases match TRBD2. The CDR3 length is 14 residues. V trimming: 5 bases; J trimming: 7 bases; junction bases outside the gene matches: 3. Germline lookup yields CDR1 ENHRY and CDR2 SYGVKD. The CDR3 DNA reads TGTGCCATCAGTCAGACTAGCGGGGGTAATGAGCAGTTCCTC. Amino acid sequence: CAISQTSGGNEQFL.

J is TRBJ1-6 and V is TRBV2, with TRBD1 matching over 8 bases. V gave up 8 bases and J gave up 3 bases; unmatched junction bases: 6. This CDR3 has 15 amino acids. Germline CDR1 reads SNHLY; CDR2 reads FYNNEI. The CDR3 here is CASPRGPLYNSPLHF. The CDR3 DNA reads as TGTGCCAGCCCCAGGGGGCCGCTCTATAATTCACCCCTCCACTTT.

The rearrangement links TRBV15 to TRBJ1-2; D gene ambiguous. Deletions cut 5 bases from V and 4 bases from J, with 17 bases between. The CDR3 runs 15 residues. CDR1 is LNHNV and CDR2 is YYDKDF in the germline V gene (reference sequence). CDR3 DNA sequence: TGTGCCACCAGCTCACCTAGGGTTCTAGGCTATGGCTACACCTTC. This encodes CATSSPRVLGYGYTF.

A remark on this clonotype: One base away lies a much larger clone, so this may be a sequencing read error. J is TRBJ1-5 and V is TRBV4-1; possibly TRBD1 for D (5 bases). This CDR3 spans 16 amino acids. Germline V lookup: CDR1 MGHRA, CDR2 YSYEKL. Trimming cost V 3 bases and J 1 base, with 13 bases left between them. DNA of the CDR3: TGCGCCAGCAGCCAGGGGCAAGGGGCCAGCAATCAGCCCCAGCATTTT. Its protein product is CASSQGQGASNQPQHF.

Many counts were recorded for this clonotype. CDR3 in amino acids: CASSSEPGLEYSYEQYF. The CDR3, as DNA: TGTGCCAGCAGCTCGGAACCAGGGTTGGAATACTCCTACGAGCAGTACTTC. This chain joins TRBV5-6 and TRBJ2-7; TRBD1 is a possible D gene (5 bases). This CDR3 spans 17 amino acids. Germline-derived CDR1 and CDR2 are SGHDT and YYEEEE. V was cut by 3 bases and J by 0 bases, with 19 bases left in between.

The J gene is TRBJ1-1, the V gene TRBV7-9, with D hard to call. The V and J ends lost 6 bases and 1 base respectively, with 9 bases between them. The CDR3 sequence is 13 residues long. Germline V CDR1 and CDR2: SEHNR, FQNEAQ (reference sequence). The CDR3, as DNA: TGTGCCAGCAGTGGCGGGTGGAACACTGAAGCTTTCTTT. The encoded protein is CASSGGWNTEAFF.

This clonotype was detected ten times or more. A junction end diverges from the germline sequence, so it may reflect a read error. This chain joins TRBV29-1 and TRBJ2-7; 11 nucleotides agree with TRBD1. CDR3 length equals 12 residues. Germline assignment: CDR1 SQVTM and CDR2 ANQGSEA. The DNA for the CDR3 is TGCAGCGTCCAGGCCGGGACAGGGGGGAGAGACTTC. It specifies CSVQAGTGGRDF.

V usage is TRBV4-3 and J usage is TRBJ1-1; 10 bases are shared with TRBD1. With 2 bases clipped from V and 0 bases from J, the junction kept 3 bases outside the gene matches. Germline V CDR1 and CDR2: LGHNA, YSLEER. The CDR3 is made up of 16 amino acids. The CDR3 region has the DNA TGCGCCAGCAGCCAACGAGGGACAGGGGTGAACACTGAAGCTTTCTTT. Protein: CASSQRGTGVNTEAFF.

This clonotype was found many times. The chain is built from TRBV4-2 and TRBJ2-7, with 7 nucleotides matching TRBD2. CDR3 size: 15 residues. Germline CDR1 is LGHNA and CDR2 is YNFKEQ. The J segment lost 4 bases and the V segment lost 0 bases, leaving 6 bases of the junction unmatched. The CDR3 region is CASSQDPAGLYEQYF. Here the CDR3 DNA reads TGTGCCAGCAGCCAAGATCCAGCGGGGCTATACGAGCAGTACTTC.

This clonotype was seen only once. Given the absence of the conserved phenylalanine or tryptophan at the CDR3 end, a read error is likely. The rearrangement links TRBV6-4 to TRBJ1-1; the match to TRBD1 covers 11 bases. There are 15 residues in the CDR3. The germline gives CDR1 MRHNA, CDR2 SNTAGT. Trimming at V came to 6 bases and at J to 3 bases, leaving 6 bases not matched to a gene. In DNA form, the CDR3 reads TGTGCCAGCAGCGGACAGGGGGCGGCGGACACTGAAGCTTTCTCT. The encoded protein is CASSGQGAADTEAFS.

The V gene is TRBV7-9, the J gene TRBJ2-7, with a possible D match to TRBD1 (6 bases). The CDR3 spans 11 residues. Per the germline V gene, CDR1 is SEHNR and CDR2 is FQNEAQ (reference sequence). CDR3: CAIRGPYEQYF. DNA of the CDR3: TGTGCGATCAGGGGCCCCTACGAGCAGTACTTC.

This clonotype was observed many times. This chain connects TRBV13 to TRBJ1-1, with D possibly TRBD1 on 5 matching bases. The length of the CDR3 is 14 residues. CDR1 PRHDT and CDR2 FYEKMQ come from the germline V gene (reference sequence). Trimming shortened V by 2 bases and J by 2 bases, and 9 bases separated the two germline ends. The CDR3 DNA reads TGTGCCAGCAGCTTAAGACAGTTCAACACTGAAGCTTTCTTT. Its translation is CASSLRQFNTEAFF.

The V and J genes are TRBV24-1 and TRBJ1-1; a weak D match, TRBD1 (5 bases). Germline V gene lookup returns CDR1 KGHDR and CDR2 SFDVKD. The CDR3 is 15 residues long. Trimming pared 4 bases from V and 4 bases from J, leaving 15 bases between. CDR3 loop: CATSDSSWGVTEAFF. The CDR3 DNA is TGTGCCACCAGTGACAGTTCATGGGGCGTCACTGAAGCTTTCTTT.

The sample holds many counts of this clonotype. V gene TRBV4-3 combines with J gene TRBJ1-6, with D possibly matching TRBD1 (6 bases). Germline values: CDR1 LGHNA, CDR2 YSLEER. V lost 0 bases, J lost 6 bases, and 6 bases lay in between. This CDR3 comprises 14 residues. In DNA form, the CDR3 reads TGCGCCAGCAGCCAAGACAGGGGTAATTCACCCCTCCACTTT. Amino acids: CASSQDRGNSPLHF.

Remarks on this clonotype: A single base separates this from a much larger clone, so it may be a read error. The rearrangement uses TRBV5-6 and TRBJ2-7; D is undetermined. Germline CDR1 SGHDT, CDR2 YYEEEE. The CDR3 has 13 amino acids. With 4 bases removed from V and 2 bases from J, the gap between germline ends came to 10 bases. For the CDR3, the DNA is TGTGCCAGCAGCGCGGACGGACCCTACGAGCAGTACTTC. Encoded protein: CASSADGPYEQYF.

This clonotype came up many times. The rearrangement links TRBV7-9 to TRBJ2-4; D gene unclear. V was clipped by 0 bases and J by 3 bases, with 12 bases between them. The germline V gene has CDR1 SEHNR and CDR2 FQNEAQ (reference sequence). This CDR3 spans 16 amino acids. The CDR3: CASSLAPWTLKNIQYF. Here the CDR3 DNA reads TGTGCCAGCAGCTTAGCGCCATGGACGCTCAAAAACATTCAGTACTTC.

CDR3 sequence (DNA): TGTGCCAGCAGCTTAAGAGACGGGACCAACACCTTC. Translation: CASSLRDGTNTF. The chain carries TRBV7-9 and TRBJ1-2; possibly TRBD1 for D (5 bases). CDR1 is SEHNR and CDR2 is FQNEAQ in the germline V gene (reference sequence). The CDR3 is 12 amino acids. Deletions cut 2 bases from V and 12 bases from J, with 13 bases between. Full variable domain (outside the CDR3, taken from reference TRBV7-9 and TRBJ1-2): DTGVSQNPRHKITKRGQNVTFRCDPISEHNRLYWYRQTLGQGPEFLTYFQNEAQLEKSRLLSDRFSAERPKGSFSTLEIQRTEQGDSAMYLCASSLRDGTNTFGSGTRLTVV.

V usage is TRBV19 and J usage is TRBJ1-5; D not certain. Looked up from germline, CDR1 is LNHDA and CDR2 is SQIVND (reference sequence). V was pared by 5 bases and J by 10 bases, with 3 bases between. The CDR3 sequence is 9 residues long. Here the CDR3 reads CASSPPQHF. CDR3 bases: TGTGCCAGTAGTCCCCCCCAGCATTTT.

This clonotype has more than one count but fewer than ten. The V call is TRBV24-1, the J call TRBJ2-5, with D maybe TRBD1 (8 bases). Germline loops: CDR1 KGHDR, CDR2 SFDVKD. CDR3 length: 15 amino acids. The ends were cut back, 4 bases at V and 2 bases at J, with 13 bases in the middle. The CDR3 sequence is CATSEGGTGQETQYF. The CDR3 DNA reads TGTGCCACCAGTGAGGGGGGGACAGGTCAAGAGACCCAGTACTTC.

The V call is TRBV5-1, the J call TRBJ2-7, with 8 bases identical to TRBD1. The V gene's germline CDR1 is SGHRS and CDR2 YFSETQ. V dropped 0 bases and J dropped 7; count of bases not matched to a gene: 9. The CDR3 loop spans 15 amino acids. CDR3 nucleotides: TGCGCCAGCAGCTTGGGGGACAGGATATTTTGGGAGCAGTACTTC. This translates into CASSLGDRIFWEQYF.

The chain employs TRBV24-1 and TRBJ1-1; no clear D gene. The germline CDR1 and CDR2 sequences are KGHDR and SFDVKD. Trimming left V 11 bases short and J 5 bases short, with 17 bases between. The CDR3 spans 13 residues. The CDR3 spells CASNPGYKTEAFF. CDR3 DNA sequence: TGTGCCAGCAATCCCGGGTACAAAACTGAAGCTTTCTTT.

Only one count was recorded for this clonotype. For the CDR3, the DNA is TGCGCCAGCAATGGGGGGCAGGCAACAGATACGCAGTATTTT. Translation gives CASNGGQATDTQYF. The rearrangement links TRBV5-1 to TRBJ2-3; the D gene could be TRBD1 or TRBD2 (6 bases each). Germline V CDR1 and CDR2: SGHRS, YFSETQ. The CDR3 runs 14 residues. V was cut by 6 bases and J by 3 bases, with 14 bases left in between.

This clonotype was counted ten times or more. The rearrangement links TRBV3-1 to TRBJ1-6; a weak D match, TRBD1 (5 bases). Germline CDR1 LGHDT, CDR2 YNNKEL (reference sequence). The CDR3 consists of 16 residues. Trimming removed 0 bases at V and 7 bases at J, with 13 bases between. The CDR3 coding sequence is TGTGCCAGCAGCCAAGACGGACGGGGGTCGAATTCACCCCTCCACTTT. Residues: CASSQDGRGSNSPLHF.

This clonotype has a count of ten or more. This chain uses TRBV10-3 with TRBJ1-5, with 8 bases aligning to TRBD1. Per germline, CDR1 ENHRY and CDR2 SYGVKD. The CDR3 has 15 residues. Trimming removed 10 bases from V and 3 bases from J; junction bases left unmatched: 11. This CDR3 is CASLSGTGSNQPQHF. The CDR3 DNA reads TGTGCCAGCCTGTCCGGGACAGGTTCCAATCAGCCCCAGCATTTT.

This chain joins TRBV7-3 and TRBJ1-1; D perhaps matches TRBD1 (5 bases). V was trimmed by 6 bases and J by 6 bases, leaving 20 bases between them. This CDR3 has 15 residues. Germline assignment: CDR1 SGHTA and CDR2 FQGTGA. In nucleotides, the CDR3 is TGTGCCAGCAGTTCACCCCCGGGGGTACATCCTGAAGCTTTCTTT. This translates into CASSSPPGVHPEAFF.